This record covers a single T cell receptor beta chain. Its specificity is not known. This specimen belongs to a study of T cell responses to AZD1222 COVID-19 vaccine. Study information: Analysis merged second doses at about 4 or about 12 weeks.

The CDR3 is 14 residues long. Germline V gene data show CDR1 as SGHTA and CDR2 as FQGNSA. Between the trimmed V and J ends, which lost 7 bases and 6 bases, there was a span of 16 bases. Produced via immunoSEQ multiplex PCR; TCRdb's table is partial and in-frame only. The table lists about 120,000 clones, about 90% of them singletons. Points from the study as a whole: No repertoire was sampled before or during the peak T cell response, only after it. In a largely white British group with more females than males, clonal diversity was possibly underestimated.

The TCR sequence derives from an adult in good health. This chain links TRBV7-2 with TRBJ2-1; possible D gene TRBD1, 5 bases. This specimen was peripheral blood, taken on day 0 of AZD1222 vaccination. CDR3 nucleotide sequence: TGTGCCAGCATACTCACAGGTCCGCCCAATGAGCAGTTCTTC. Residues: CASILTGPPNEQFF.